The clone carrying this TCR beta chain was seen more than once but under ten times. What it binds is unknown. The sample comes from a study of spatial heterogeneity in lung cancer. This sample's time point: blood at routine non-recurrence follow-up after resection. In each case, whole RNA from tumor, nontumor lung or frozen PBMC was sequenced unsorted. Each CDR3 protein is one row after TCRdb ran MiXCR on the 5' RACE reads. The sample carries some 120,000 distinct CDR3 sequences, approximately 12% recorded once. Points from the study as a whole: TCRs found ubiquitously expanded in tumor appeared in blood more at resection than at follow-up.

Sequenced material: PBMCs, taken at follow-up. This receptor was identified in a male donor with early-stage non-small cell lung cancer.

The CDR3 coding sequence is TGTGCCGCTCAGGGATCCTATAATTCACCCCTCCACTTT. This gives the protein CAAQGSYNSPLHF. This rearrangement joins TRBV7-2 to TRBJ1-6, with a weak D call TRBD1 (5 bases). V was pared by 11 bases and J by 1 base, with 9 bases between. CDR3 length: 13 residues. CDR1 and CDR2 (germline): SGHTA, FQGNSA. Full variable domain (rest looked up from reference TRBV7-2 and TRBJ1-6): GAGVSQSPSNKVTEKGKDVELRCDPISGHTALYWYRQSLGQGLEFLIYFQGNSAPDKSGLPSDRFSAERTGGSVSTLTIQRTQQEDSAVYLCAAQGSYNSPLHFGNGTRLTVT.